This TCR beta chain was identified during a study of CD8 T cells in ankylosing spondylitis. Study-level results: CD8+ by phenotype, disease-linked clones were relatively rare in peripheral blood. Fewer than ten highly homologous variants made up a TCR beta motif that seemed to typify ankylosing spondylitis blood. From matched ankylosing spondylitis synovial fluid, disease-linked clones were reportedly recovered at significantly enriched levels. Reports of some motif variants in reactive arthritis synovial fluid and blood predate this one.

Worth noting for this clonotype: Its antigen remains unidentified.

This CDR3 contains 12 residues. Looked up from germline, CDR1 is SEHNR and CDR2 is FQNEAQ (reference sequence). Trimming pared 1 base from V and 14 bases from J, leaving 14 bases between. Quantitative 5'-RACE was performed with molecular barcodes, and it yielded the TCR beta libraries. TCRdb re-derived calls from the 5' RACE reads in MiXCR, one entry per CDR3 protein. This repertoire shows a few hundred thousand distinct CDR3 sequences, roughly 8% found once; its top ten account for just over 14%. Sequenced material: blood, either unsorted or a sorted T cell fraction (not recorded which). The genes are TRBV7-9 and TRBJ1-2; D not resolved. This clonotype was sampled from a male donor with ankylosing spondylitis. CDR3 sequence reads: CASSLEGLSITF. CDR3 bases: TGTGCCAGCAGCTTAGAAGGACTCTCGATTACCTTC.